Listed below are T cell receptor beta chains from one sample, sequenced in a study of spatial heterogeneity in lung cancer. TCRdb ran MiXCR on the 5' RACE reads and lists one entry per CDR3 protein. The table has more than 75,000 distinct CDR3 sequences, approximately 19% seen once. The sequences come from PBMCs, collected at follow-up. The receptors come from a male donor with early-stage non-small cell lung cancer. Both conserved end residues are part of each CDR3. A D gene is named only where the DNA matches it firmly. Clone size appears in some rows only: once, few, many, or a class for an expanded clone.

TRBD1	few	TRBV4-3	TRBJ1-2	TGCGCCAGCAGCCAGCCCGGACAGGGGTACGGCTATGGCTACACCTTC	CASSQPGQGYGYGYTF
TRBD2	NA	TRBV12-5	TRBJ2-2	TGTGCTAGTGCCCCTCGGGCTAGCGGGAGTTCCGGGGAGCTGTTTTTT	CASAPRASGSSGELFF
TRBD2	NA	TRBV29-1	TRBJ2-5	TGCAGCGTTACCGCCGGGGCTAGCGGAGAGACCCAGTACTTC	CSVTAGASGETQYF
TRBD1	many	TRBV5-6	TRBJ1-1	TGTGCCAGCAGCGGGACAGGGTCGGTTAGCACTGAAGCTTTCTTT	CASSGTGSVSTEAFF
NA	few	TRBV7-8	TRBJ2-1	TGTGCCAGCAGCTTAGCGCGGGTGGGGGTGAATGAGCAGTTCTTC	CASSLARVGVNEQFF
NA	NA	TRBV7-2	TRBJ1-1	TGTGCCAGCAGCTTGGGGCATCCGGCGGGGGGCACTGAAGCTTTCTTT	CASSLGHPAGGTEAFF
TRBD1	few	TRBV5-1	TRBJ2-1	TGCGCCAGCAGACCACAGGGGCTGAATGGGCAGTTCTTC	CASRPQGLNGQFF
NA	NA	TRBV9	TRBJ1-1	TGTGCCAGCAGCCCCCCGACGGTGAACACTGAAGCTTTCTTT	CASSPPTVNTEAFF
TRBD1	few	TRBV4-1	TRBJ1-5	TGCGCCAGCAGCCAAGCCCCGGGACAGGGGCTTGTCAATCAGCCCCAGCATTTT	CASSQAPGQGLVNQPQHF
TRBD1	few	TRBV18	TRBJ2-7	TGTGCCAGCTCACCAAGGACAGGGTCGGACGAGCAGTACTTC	CASSPRTGSDEQYF
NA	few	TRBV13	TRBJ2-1	TGTGCCAGCAGCTTTGGACAGAGCTCCTACAATGAGCAGTTCTTC	CASSFGQSSYNEQFF
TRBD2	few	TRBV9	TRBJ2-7	TGTGCCAGCAGCGTAGGAGAGAGCGGGGGGACATGGACCTACGAGCAGTACTTC	CASSVGESGGTWTYEQYF
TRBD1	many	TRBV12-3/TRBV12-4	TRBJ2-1	TGTGCCAGCCGGATAGGGACAGGGTCCTACAATGAGCAGTTCTTC	CASRIGTGSYNEQFF
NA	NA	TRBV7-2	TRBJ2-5	TGTGCCAGCAGCTTATCCCCGACCAGGGGTGAGACCCAGTACTTC	CASSLSPTRGETQYF
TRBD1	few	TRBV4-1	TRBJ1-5	TGCGCCAGCAGCCTGGGCTTCACCCGACAGGGGCCCAAAAGTAGCAATCAGCCCCAGCATTTT	CASSLGFTRQGPKSSNQPQHF
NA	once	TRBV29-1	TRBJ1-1	TGCAGCGTTGATCGGGGGGCAGGCGGTGAAGCTTTCTTT	CSVDRGAGGEAFF
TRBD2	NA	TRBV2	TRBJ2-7	TGTGCCAGCAGTTTCCGGCTAGCGGGGGACACCTACGAGCAGTACTTC	CASSFRLAGDTYEQYF
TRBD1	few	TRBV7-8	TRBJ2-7	TGTGCCAGCAGCACCATGACAGGGGAGTACGAGCAGTACTTC	CASSTMTGEYEQYF
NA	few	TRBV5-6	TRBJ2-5	TGTGCCAGCAGCTTCCTAGCGCGAGAGACCCAGTACTTC	CASSFLARETQYF
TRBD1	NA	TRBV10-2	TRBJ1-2	TGCGCCAGCAGTGAGTCCGGGACAGGGGGCCACTATGGCTACACCTTC	CASSESGTGGHYGYTF
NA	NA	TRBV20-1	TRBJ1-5	TGCAGTGCTAGCGGGGAAATCAATCAGCCCCAGCATTTT	CSASGEINQPQHF
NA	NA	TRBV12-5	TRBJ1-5	TGTGCTAGTGGTTTGGTGGAGGACGGACAGCTAATAAAGGGCAATCAGCCCCAGCATTTT	CASGLVEDGQLIKGNQPQHF
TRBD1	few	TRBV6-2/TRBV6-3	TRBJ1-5	TGTGCCAGCAGTCGGACGAACAGGGGGTACAATCAGCCCCAGCATTTT	CASSRTNRGYNQPQHF
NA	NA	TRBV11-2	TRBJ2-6	TGTGCCAGCAGCTCCGCAGATTACTCTGGGGCCAACGTCCTGACTTTC	CASSSADYSGANVLTF
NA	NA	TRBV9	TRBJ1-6	TGTGCCAGCAGCGCCGGACAGATTAATTCACCCCTCCACTTT	CASSAGQINSPLHF
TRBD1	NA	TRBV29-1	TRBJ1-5	TGCAGCGCCGGACAGGGGGCTGCTCAGCCCCAGCATTTT	CSAGQGAAQPQHF
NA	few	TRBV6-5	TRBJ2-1	TGTGCCAGCAGCCTCTCAGGGGAGAATGAGCAGTTCTTC	CASSLSGENEQFF
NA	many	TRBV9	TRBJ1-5	TGTGCCAGCAGCGTAGACGTGGGACAGCCCCAGCATTTT	CASSVDVGQPQHF
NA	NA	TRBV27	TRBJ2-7	TGTGCCAACAGTTTAGTTCAGGGAAACTACGAGCAGTACTTC	CANSLVQGNYEQYF
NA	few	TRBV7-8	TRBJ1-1	TGTGCCAGCAGCCGTTTTACAATGAACACTGAAGCTTTCTTT	CASSRFTMNTEAFF
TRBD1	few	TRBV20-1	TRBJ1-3	TGCAGTGCTAGAGAGGGACAGGGTCGAAACACCATATATTTT	CSAREGQGRNTIYF
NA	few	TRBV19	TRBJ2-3	TGTGCCAGTAGTATAATGGGGCAGAAGACAGATACGCAGTATTTT	CASSIMGQKTDTQYF
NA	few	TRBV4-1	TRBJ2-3	TGCGCCAGCAGCCAAGATACCGGGACCTATACGCAGTATTTT	CASSQDTGTYTQYF
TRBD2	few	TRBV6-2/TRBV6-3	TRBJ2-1	TGTGCCAGCAGCCGCAGGACTAGCGGGGGAGTTGTGAATGAGCAGTTCTTC	CASSRRTSGGVVNEQFF